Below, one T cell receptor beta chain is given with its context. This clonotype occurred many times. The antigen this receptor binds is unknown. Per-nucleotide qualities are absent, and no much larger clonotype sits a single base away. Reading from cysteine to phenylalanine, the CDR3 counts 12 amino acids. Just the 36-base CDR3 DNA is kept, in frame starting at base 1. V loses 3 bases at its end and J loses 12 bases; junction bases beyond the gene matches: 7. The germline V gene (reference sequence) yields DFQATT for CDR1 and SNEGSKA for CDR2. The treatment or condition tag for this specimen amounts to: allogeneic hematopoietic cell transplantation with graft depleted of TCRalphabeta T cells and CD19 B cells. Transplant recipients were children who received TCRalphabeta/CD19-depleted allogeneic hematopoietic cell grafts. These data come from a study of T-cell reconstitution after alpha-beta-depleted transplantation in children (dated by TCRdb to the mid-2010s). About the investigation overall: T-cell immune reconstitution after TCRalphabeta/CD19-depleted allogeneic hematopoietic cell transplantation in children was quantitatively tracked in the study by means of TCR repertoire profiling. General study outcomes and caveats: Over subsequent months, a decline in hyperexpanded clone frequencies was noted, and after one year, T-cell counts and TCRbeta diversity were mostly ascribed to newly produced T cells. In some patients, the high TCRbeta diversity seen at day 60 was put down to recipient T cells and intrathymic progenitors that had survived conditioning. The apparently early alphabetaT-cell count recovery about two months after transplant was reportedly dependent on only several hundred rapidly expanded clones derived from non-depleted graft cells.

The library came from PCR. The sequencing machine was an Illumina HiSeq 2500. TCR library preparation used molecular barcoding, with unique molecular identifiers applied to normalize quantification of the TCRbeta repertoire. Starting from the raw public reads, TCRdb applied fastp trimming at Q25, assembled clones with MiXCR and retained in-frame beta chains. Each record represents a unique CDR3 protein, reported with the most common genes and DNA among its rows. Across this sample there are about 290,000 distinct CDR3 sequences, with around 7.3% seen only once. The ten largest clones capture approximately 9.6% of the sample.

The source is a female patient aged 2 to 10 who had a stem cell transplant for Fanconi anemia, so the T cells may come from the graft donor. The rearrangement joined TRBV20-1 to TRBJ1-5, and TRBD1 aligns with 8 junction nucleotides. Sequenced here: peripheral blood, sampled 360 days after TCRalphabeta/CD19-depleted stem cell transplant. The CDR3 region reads CSASLWDRHQHF. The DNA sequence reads TGCAGTGCTAGCCTTTGGGACAGGCACCAGCATTTT.